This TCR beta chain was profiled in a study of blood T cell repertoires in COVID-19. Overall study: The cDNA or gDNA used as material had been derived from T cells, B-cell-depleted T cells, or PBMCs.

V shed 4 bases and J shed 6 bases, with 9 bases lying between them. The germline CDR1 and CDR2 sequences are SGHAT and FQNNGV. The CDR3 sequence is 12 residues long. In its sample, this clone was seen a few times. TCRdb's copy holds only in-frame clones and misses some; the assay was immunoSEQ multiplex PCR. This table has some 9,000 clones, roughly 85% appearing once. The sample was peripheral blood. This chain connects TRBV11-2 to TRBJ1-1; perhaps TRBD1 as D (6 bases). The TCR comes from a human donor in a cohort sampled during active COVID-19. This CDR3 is CASSSDSPEAFF. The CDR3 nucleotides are TGTGCCAGCAGCTCGGACAGCCCTGAAGCTTTCTTT.